The rows below give T cell receptor beta chains drawn from one sample of a study of T cells after yellow fever vaccination. TCRdb reanalysed the 5' RACE reads using MiXCR and keeps one entry per CDR3 protein. This sample has under 300,000 distinct CDR3 sequences, with 6.9% found just once. Sequencing was performed on CD4+ T cells sorted from PBMCs, taken 15 days after the yellow fever booster vaccination. These receptors were collected from a man aged 30 to 39 who received the YFV17D yellow fever vaccine. Each CDR3 is given with its conserved first and last residue. D genes are given only for firm matches. Clone sizes are given selectively: once, few, many, or a class where the clone is expanded.

J,size,D,V,CDR3,DNA
TRBJ2-5,few,TRBD1,TRBV5-6,CASSRRDRVRGTQYF,TGTGCCAGCAGCCGTCGGGACAGGGTGAGGGGGACCCAGTACTTC
TRBJ2-1,-,-,TRBV3-1,CASSQFGVGITPRGQFF,TGTGCCAGCAGCCAATTTGGGGTCGGGATCACTCCGCGGGGCCAGTTCTTC
TRBJ2-5,-,TRBD1,TRBV25-1,CASRQGARETQYF,TGTGCCAGCCGACAGGGGGCGAGGGAGACCCAGTACTTC
TRBJ1-5,-,-,TRBV30,CAWSPDRRDQPQHF,TGTGCCTGGAGTCCAGACCGTAGGGATCAGCCCCAGCATTTT
TRBJ2-5,few,-,TRBV5-1,CASSWQETQYF,TGCGCCAGCAGCTGGCAAGAGACCCAGTACTTC
TRBJ2-4,many,TRBD1,TRBV7-8,CASSRRPGQGIGAKNIQYF,TGTGCCAGCAGCCGTCGACCGGGACAGGGGATTGGGGCCAAAAACATTCAGTACTTC
TRBJ2-1,many,-,TRBV5-1,CASSPQGTYNEQFF,TGCGCCAGCAGCCCGCAGGGGACCTACAATGAGCAGTTCTTC
TRBJ2-5,many,-,TRBV5-1,CASSLALGQETQYF,TGCGCCAGCAGCTTGGCTTTGGGCCAAGAGACCCAGTACTTC
TRBJ2-5,many,-,TRBV18,CASSRPTDRETQYF,TGTGCCAGCTCCCGGCCCACAGATCGAGAGACCCAGTACTTC
TRBJ2-7,-,-,TRBV2,CASRRAGGYEQYF,TGTGCCAGTAGGAGGGCCGGTGGCTACGAGCAGTACTTC
TRBJ1-2,-,-,TRBV29-1,CSVGGTLSAYGYTF,TGCAGCGTTGGCGGGACACTCTCGGCCTATGGCTACACCTTC
TRBJ1-1,-,TRBD1,TRBV19,CASTVRTGRTEAFF,TGTGCCAGTACCGTCAGGACAGGGAGAACTGAAGCTTTCTTT
TRBJ2-5,few,-,TRBV20-1,CSARPQGRETQYF,TGCAGTGCTAGACCTCAGGGGAGGGAGACCCAGTACTTC
TRBJ2-5,few,-,TRBV30,CAWTSQGGPRETQYF,TGTGCCTGGACCTCCCAGGGCGGGCCTAGGGAGACCCAGTACTTC
TRBJ1-2,few,-,TRBV18,CASSPQKTYGYTF,TGTGCCAGCTCACCACAGAAAACCTATGGCTACACCTTC
TRBJ2-1,many,-,TRBV5-1,CASSLIVSYNEQFF,TGCGCCAGCAGCTTGATTGTATCCTACAATGAGCAGTTCTTC
TRBJ1-1,-,TRBD1,TRBV6-1,CASREGGQGIGEAFF,TGTGCCAGCAGGGAAGGGGGACAGGGGATCGGTGAAGCTTTCTTT
TRBJ2-7,-,-,TRBV5-1,CASSLGTSEQYF,TGCGCCAGCAGCTTGGGGACGTCCGAGCAGTACTTC
TRBJ2-5,few,TRBD2,TRBV5-1,CASSPGAGGYQETQYF,TGCGCCAGCAGCCCGGGGGCGGGAGGCTACCAAGAGACCCAGTACTTC
TRBJ2-1,-,TRBD2,TRBV7-9,CASSDRGVAGHPLEQFF,TGTGCCAGCAGTGACAGAGGGGTAGCGGGACATCCATTAGAGCAGTTCTTC
TRBJ2-5,few,TRBD2,TRBV20-1,CSASTGGRAEKTQYF,TGCAGTGCTAGTACGGGCGGGAGGGCAGAGAAGACCCAGTACTTC
TRBJ1-2,few,-,TRBV11-2,CASSLDPKQGTRYTF,TGTGCCAGCAGCTTAGACCCAAAGCAAGGGACACGCTACACCTTC
TRBJ1-5,-,-,TRBV7-2,CASSPVDGGQPQHF,TGTGCCAGCAGCCCCGTCGATGGGGGCCAGCCCCAGCATTTT
TRBJ1-2,few,-,TRBV19,CASRVGGQANYGYTF,TGTGCCAGTAGGGTCGGGGGCCAAGCTAACTATGGCTACACCTTC
TRBJ1-1,many,TRBD1,TRBV7-2,CASSLAGQGATEAFF,TGTGCCAGCAGCTTAGCCGGACAGGGGGCCACTGAAGCTTTCTTT
TRBJ2-1,few,-,TRBV29-1,CSVEQYNEQFF,TGCAGCGTCGAACAGTACAATGAGCAGTTCTTC
TRBJ2-5,few,-,TRBV5-1,CASSLLIGQETQYF,TGCGCCAGCAGCTTGTTAATTGGGCAAGAGACCCAGTACTTC
TRBJ2-2,many,TRBD1,TRBV5-6,CASSPRTGGRSGELFF,TGTGCCAGCAGCCCCCGGACAGGGGGCCGATCCGGGGAGCTGTTTTTT
TRBJ2-1,-,TRBD2,TRBV7-8,CASSQTSGSRMNEQFF,TGTGCCAGCAGCCAGACTAGCGGGAGTCGAATGAATGAGCAGTTCTTC
TRBJ2-3,many,TRBD1,TRBV10-3,CATWTGGDTQYF,TGTGCCACCTGGACAGGCGGAGATACGCAGTATTTT
TRBJ1-2,-,-,TRBV29-1,CSVEDGYGYTF,TGCAGCGTTGAGGACGGGTATGGCTACACCTTC
TRBJ2-1,many,-,TRBV25-1,CASRESGTYNEQFF,TGTGCCAGCAGGGAATCAGGGACCTACAATGAGCAGTTCTTC
TRBJ2-1,many,-,TRBV7-8,CASSLLGWREQFF,TGTGCCAGCAGCTTATTAGGTTGGCGGGAGCAGTTCTTC
TRBJ2-5,-,TRBD2,TRBV6-2/TRBV6-3,CASSRRERWETQYF,TGTGCCAGCAGTAGGCGGGAGAGGTGGGAGACCCAGTACTTC
TRBJ2-5,few,TRBD2,TRBV15,CATSRTLTGLAGVGAQETQYF,TGTGCCACCAGCAGAACCCTTACAGGACTAGCGGGAGTTGGGGCCCAAGAGACCCAGTACTTC
TRBJ2-2,-,TRBD2,TRBV12-3/TRBV12-4,CAICLAWGLAGEATGELFF,TGTGCCATCTGTTTAGCGTGGGGACTAGCGGGAGAGGCCACCGGGGAGCTGTTTTTT
TRBJ1-2,few,-,TRBV5-6,CASSLALEGVLRGYTF,TGTGCCAGCAGCTTGGCCCTGGAGGGCGTCCTTCGTGGCTACACCTTC
TRBJ2-2,many,TRBD1,TRBV6-2/TRBV6-3,CASTRPGQGNTGELFF,TGTGCCAGCACTAGGCCGGGACAGGGGAACACCGGGGAGCTGTTTTTT
TRBJ2-3,few,TRBD1,TRBV29-1,CSVDRGTGGWADTQYF,TGCAGCGTAGATCGCGGGACAGGGGGCTGGGCAGATACGCAGTATTTT
TRBJ1-6,many,-,TRBV7-8,CASSLAGPNSPLHF,TGTGCCAGCAGCTTAGCCGGACCGAATTCACCCCTCCACTTT
TRBJ1-3,many,-,TRBV5-1,CASSLDVIGGDLSGNTIYF,TGCGCCAGCAGCTTGGACGTAATCGGCGGGGACCTCTCTGGAAACACCATATATTTT
TRBJ2-1,many,-,TRBV6-4,CASSNRGKGGDEQFF,TGTGCCAGCAGTAACCGGGGGAAAGGGGGCGATGAGCAGTTCTTC
TRBJ2-3,many,TRBD1,TRBV20-1,CSAAGQGGSADTQYF,TGCAGTGCTGCAGGACAGGGGGGAAGCGCAGATACGCAGTATTTT
TRBJ2-1,many,-,TRBV6-2/TRBV6-3,CASSFSYNEQFF,TGTGCCAGCAGTTTCTCCTACAATGAGCAGTTCTTC
TRBJ2-2,many,TRBD2,TRBV6-2/TRBV6-3,CASSYEAGGAGELFF,TGTGCCAGCAGTTACGAAGCGGGAGGGGCCGGGGAGCTGTTTTTT
TRBJ2-7,many,-,TRBV5-1,CASSTTLEPYEQYF,TGCGCCAGCAGCACGACGCTAGAACCCTACGAGCAGTACTTC
TRBJ2-1,-,TRBD2,TRBV7-7,CASSPGTSGNEQFF,TGTGCTAGCAGCCCCGGGACTAGCGGCAATGAGCAGTTCTTC
TRBJ2-3,-,-,TRBV13,CASSLATTSKTDTQYF,TGTGCCAGCAGCTTAGCTACGACTAGTAAGACAGATACGCAGTATTTT
TRBJ2-1,few,-,TRBV7-2,CASSLALHYNEQFF,TGTGCCAGCAGCTTAGCTCTTCATTACAATGAGCAGTTCTTC
TRBJ1-6,-,-,TRBV7-9,CASSYGPGDSPLHF,TGTGCCAGCAGCTATGGACCGGGGGATTCACCCCTCCACTTT
TRBJ2-7,-,TRBD2,TRBV6-5,CASSYRAGGAYEQYF,TGTGCCAGCAGTTATAGGGCGGGGGGGGCCTACGAGCAGTACTTC